This TCR beta chain was documented in a study of blood T cell repertoires in COVID-19. The CDR3 spans 15 residues. In the study's own analysis: Using reference gene primer amplification, nucleated cell counts were estimated. Libraries were prepared by immunoSEQ multiplex PCR; TCRdb keeps only in-frame clonotypes and omits some of them. V and J calls plus clone size are reproduced from that table; the DNA served to infer D and trimming. The sample holds fewer than 150,000 clones, about nine tenths seen once. This chain connects TRBV21-1 to TRBJ1-5. TRBV21-1 is tagged as a pseudogene. Material for sequencing was peripheral blood. This clonotype was sampled from a woman between 50 and 59 years old with acute or convalescent COVID-19. The CDR3 loop reads CASSYLGGEWQPQHF. DNA of the CDR3: TGTGCCAGCAGCTACCTAGGGGGGGAATGGCAGCCCCAGCATTTT.